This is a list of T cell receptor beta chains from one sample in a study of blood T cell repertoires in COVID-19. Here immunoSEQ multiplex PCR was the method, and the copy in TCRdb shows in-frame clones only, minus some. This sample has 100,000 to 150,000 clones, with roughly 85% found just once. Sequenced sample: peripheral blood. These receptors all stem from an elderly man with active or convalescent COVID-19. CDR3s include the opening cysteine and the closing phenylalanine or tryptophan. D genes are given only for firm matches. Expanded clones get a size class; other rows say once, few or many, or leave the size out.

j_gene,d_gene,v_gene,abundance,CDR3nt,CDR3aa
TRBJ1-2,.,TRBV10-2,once,TGCGCCAGCAGTGAGTCGGCAGGGGCCTATGGCTACACCTTC,CASSESAGAYGYTF
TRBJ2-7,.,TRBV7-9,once,TGTGCCAGCACCAACAACAACCTTGGCTACGAGCAGTACTTC,CASTNNNLGYEQYF
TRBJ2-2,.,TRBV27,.,TGTGCCAGCAGTTTCGAAGGTCGAGCTTATAGTGAGGGAACCGGGGAGCTGTTTTTT,CASSFEGRAYSEGTGELFF
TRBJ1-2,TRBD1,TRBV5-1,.,TGCGCCAGCAGCGACCACAGGGGTTATGGCTACACCTTC,CASSDHRGYGYTF
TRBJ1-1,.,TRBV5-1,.,TGCGCCAGCAGCTTGTCGGGGGGCGAGGCTGAAGCTTTCTTT,CASSLSGGEAEAFF
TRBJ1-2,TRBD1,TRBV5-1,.,TGCGCCAGCAGCCGTGGGGGGACAGGGTCCAGCTATGGCTACACCTTC,CASSRGGTGSSYGYTF
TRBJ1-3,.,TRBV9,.,TGTGCCAGCAGCGGTGACACTCTTGTCTCTGGAAACACCATATATTTT,CASSGDTLVSGNTIYF
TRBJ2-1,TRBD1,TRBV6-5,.,TGTGCCAGCAGTTGGACAGGGGGCATGGTTGAGCAGTTCTTC,CASSWTGGMVEQFF
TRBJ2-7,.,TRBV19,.,TGTGCCAGTAGATCAGGCGTACAGGTTCCTTACGAGCAGTACTTC,CASRSGVQVPYEQYF
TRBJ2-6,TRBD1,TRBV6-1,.,TGTGCCAGCAGTGAGAGGGGACAGGCGGGCGCTGGGGCCAACGTCCTGACTTTC,CASSERGQAGAGANVLTF
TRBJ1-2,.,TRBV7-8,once,TGTGCCAGCAGCTTAGCGGGGGCTGACTATGGCTACACCTTC,CASSLAGADYGYTF
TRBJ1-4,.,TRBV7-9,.,TGTGCCAGCAGCTTAAAGGGCAGGGGTGGTGAAAAACTGTTTTTT,CASSLKGRGGEKLFF
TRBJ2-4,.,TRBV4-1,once,TGCGCCAGCAGCCCACAGGGTTCTCTAGCCAAAAACATTCAGTACTTC,CASSPQGSLAKNIQYF
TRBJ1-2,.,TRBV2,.,TGTGCCAGCAGTGGGGACACCTATTCCTATGGCTACACCTTC,CASSGDTYSYGYTF
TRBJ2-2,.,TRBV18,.,TGTGCCAGCTCACCAAATGGGAGAAGTGTCGAGCTGTTTTTT,CASSPNGRSVELFF
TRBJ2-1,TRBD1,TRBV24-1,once,TGTGCCACCTCCCCCCTGGGGACAGGGGGCGAGGAGCAGTTCTTC,CATSPLGTGGEEQFF
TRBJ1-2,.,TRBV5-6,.,TGTGCCAGCAGCCGTTGGCTGACTCCGAGAGGCTACACCTTC,CASSRWLTPRGYTF
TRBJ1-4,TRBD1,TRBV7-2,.,TGTGCCAGCAGCTTAAACTCTTTACGGACAGGGTACGAAAAACTGTTTTTT,CASSLNSLRTGYEKLFF
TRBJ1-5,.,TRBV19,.,TGTGCCAGTAGTACCCTAGTCAATCAGCCCCAGCATTTT,CASSTLVNQPQHF
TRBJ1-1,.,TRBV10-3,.,TGTGCCATCAGTGTGCCCCGGGGTGAAGCTTTCTTT,CAISVPRGEAFF
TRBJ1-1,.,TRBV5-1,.,TGCGCCAGCAGCTTAGTGGAGGGCACTGAAGCTTTCTTT,CASSLVEGTEAFF
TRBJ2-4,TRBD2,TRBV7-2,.,TGTGCCAGCAGCTTAGCGCGGGGGGTCATTCAGTACTTC,CASSLARGVIQYF
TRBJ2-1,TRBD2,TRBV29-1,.,TGCAGCGTTAATGCAGCGGGAGGATACAATGAGCAGTTCTTC,CSVNAAGGYNEQFF
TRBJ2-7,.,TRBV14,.,TGTGCCAGCAGCCCTGCGGGCTACGAGCAGTACTTC,CASSPAGYEQYF
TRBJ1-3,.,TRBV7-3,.,TGTGCCAGCAGCTCATTCAACACCATATATTTT,CASSSFNTIYF
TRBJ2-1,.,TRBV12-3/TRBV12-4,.,TGTGCCAGCAGTGCGGGGCGAAATGAGCAGTTCTTC,CASSAGRNEQFF
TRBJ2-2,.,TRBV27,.,TGTGCCAGCAGTTTATCGGGGGCCCGCGGTTCCGGGGAGCTGTTTTTT,CASSLSGARGSGELFF
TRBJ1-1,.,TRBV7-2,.,TGTGCCAGCAGCTTTTCAGGGGTGACTGAAGCTTTCTTT,CASSFSGVTEAFF
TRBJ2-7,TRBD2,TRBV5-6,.,TGTGCCAGCAGCCCCGGGACAGGACTAGCGGGGATCTACGAGCAGTACTTC,CASSPGTGLAGIYEQYF
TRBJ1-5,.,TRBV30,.,TGTGCCTGGAGGCCAGGGGTTGATCAGCCCCAGCATTTT,CAWRPGVDQPQHF
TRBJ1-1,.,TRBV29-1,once,TGCAGCGTTGGGACACCTGAAGCTTTCTTT,CSVGTPEAFF
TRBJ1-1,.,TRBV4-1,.,TGCGCCAGCAGCCAAGACAGGTTCAGTTTGAACACTGAAGCTTTCTTT,CASSQDRFSLNTEAFF
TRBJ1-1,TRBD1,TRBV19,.,TGTGCCAGTAGTCACCCGGGACAGGGGGCGGTTGAAGCTTTCTTT,CASSHPGQGAVEAFF
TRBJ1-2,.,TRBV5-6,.,TGTGCCAGCAGCGCGAACGGGGGTAACTATGGCTACACCTTC,CASSANGGNYGYTF
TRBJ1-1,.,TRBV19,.,TGTGCCAGTAGTATAGGCCAGGGTACTGAAGCTTTCTTT,CASSIGQGTEAFF
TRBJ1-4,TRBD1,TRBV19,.,TGTGCCAGTAGTACAACCAGGGGGCTGTCTAATGAAAAACTGTTTTTT,CASSTTRGLSNEKLFF
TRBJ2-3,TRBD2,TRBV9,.,TGTGCCAGCAGCGCCCCTCAGACTAGCGGGAGTTTTGGTAACGCAGATACGCAGTATTTT,CASSAPQTSGSFGNADTQYF
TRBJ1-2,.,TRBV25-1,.,TGTGCCAGCAGTAAAGGCCCTACAGTTATCCTCTGTGGCTACACCTTC,CASSKGPTVILCGYTF
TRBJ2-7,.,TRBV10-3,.,TGTGCCATCTCGGGAAACTTATACGAGCAGTACTTC,CAISGNLYEQYF
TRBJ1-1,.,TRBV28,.,TGTGCCAGCAGTTCCCGGGCAGGGCCTGAAGCTTTCTTT,CASSSRAGPEAFF
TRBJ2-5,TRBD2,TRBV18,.,TGTGCCAGCTCACCCAAGACTAGCGATCGGACCCAGTACTTC,CASSPKTSDRTQYF
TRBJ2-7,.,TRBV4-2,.,TGTGCCAGCAGCCAAGATTCGGGCTCCTACGAGCAGTACTTC,CASSQDSGSYEQYF
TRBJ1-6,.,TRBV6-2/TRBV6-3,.,TGTGCCAGCAGTCGGAGCTCCTATAATTCACCCCTCCACTTT,CASSRSSYNSPLHF